The 22 T cell receptor beta chains in this list originate from one sample, sequenced in a study of T cell responses to AZD1222 COVID-19 vaccine. The table came from immunoSEQ multiplex PCR; TCRdb's copy has only in-frame clones and leaves some out. There are roughly 20,000 clones in the sample; 70% to 85% occur only once, and 35% to 45% lies in the top ten. Sequenced here: peripheral blood, sampled on day 0 of AZD1222 vaccination. These receptors were obtained from an adult in good health.

V usage is TRBV18 and J usage is TRBJ2-5; D gene ambiguous. Trimming cost V 3 bases and J 5 bases, with 4 bases left between them. Germline V gives CDR1 KGHSH, CDR2 LQKENI. This CDR3 has 11 residues. In DNA, the CDR3 is TGTGCCAGCTCACCTTCGGAGACCCAGTACTTC. Translated: CASSPSETQYF.

This clone showed up just a few times. This sample also contains other DNA sequences that code for the same CDR3. The chain combines TRBV6-1 with TRBJ1-2; 7 bases agree with TRBD1. This CDR3 comprises 15 residues. Trimming removed 2 bases from V and 0 bases from J; junction bases left unmatched: 3. CDR1 is MNHNS and CDR2 is SASEGT in the germline V gene. Here the CDR3 reads CASSEWTGSNYGYTF. Written as DNA, the CDR3 is TGTGCCAGCAGTGAATGGACAGGTTCTAACTATGGCTACACCTTC.

The chain has TRBV14 and TRBJ2-7; D might be TRBD2 (5 bases). This CDR3 contains 15 residues. In germline, CDR1 is SGHDN, CDR2 FVKESK. Trimming removed 0 bases at V and 4 bases at J, with 13 bases between. This chain's CDR3 is CASSQDYGPGYEQYF. CDR3 DNA: TGTGCCAGCAGCCAAGATTACGGGCCGGGGTACGAGCAGTACTTC.

This clone showed up just a few times. The J gene is TRBJ2-1, the V gene TRBV19; 7 bases line up with TRBD2. CDR1 LNHDA and CDR2 SQIVND come from the germline V gene (reference sequence). This CDR3 contains 14 residues. With V trimmed by 8 bases and J by 4 bases, 8 bases remained unmatched. The CDR3 region is CASHVAGSYNEQFF. The DNA for the CDR3 is TGTGCCAGTCACGTAGCGGGTTCATACAATGAGCAGTTCTTC.

This clone was detected only a few times. The rearrangement uses TRBV2 and TRBJ2-3; unclear D gene. The V and J ends lost 4 bases and 2 bases respectively, with 10 bases between them. Germline V gene lookup returns CDR1 SNHLY and CDR2 FYNNEI. The CDR3 has 14 residues. The DNA of the CDR3 is TGTGCCAGCAGTGTGTACAGTGACACAGATACGCAGTATTTT. The encoded protein is CASSVYSDTDTQYF.

This clone was detected once. The chain combines TRBV2 with TRBJ1-1; the D gene is possibly TRBD1 (6 bases). V was clipped by 4 bases and J by 1 base, with 13 bases between them. Germline values: CDR1 SNHLY, CDR2 FYNNEI. The CDR3 extends over 15 amino acids. The CDR3: CASSVGRGANTEAFF. CDR3 in DNA: TGTGCCAGCAGTGTGGGCAGGGGCGCGAACACTGAAGCTTTCTTT.

The chain uses TRBV19 and TRBJ1-2; D may be TRBD1 (6 bases). The CDR3 is 15 amino acids. V was clipped by 7 bases and J by 7 bases, with 22 bases between them. CDR1 LNHDA and CDR2 SQIVND come from the germline V gene (reference sequence). CDR3 in DNA: TGTGCCAGTACCTCCAACCGGGGGGCCGTGGGTGGCTACACCTTC. Protein product: CASTSNRGAVGGYTF. The whole variable domain, remainder taken from reference TRBV19 and TRBJ1-2, is DGGITQSPKYLFRKEGQNVTLSCEQNLNHDAMYWYRQDPGQGLRLIYYSQIVNDFQKGDIAEGYSVSREKKESFPLTVTSAQKNPTAFYLCASTSNRGAVGGYTFGSGTRLTVV.

This chain uses TRBV7-3 with TRBJ2-1; D is unresolved. CDR3 size: 12 residues. Germline lookup yields CDR1 SGHTA and CDR2 FQGTGA. V was shortened by 0 bases and J by 9 bases, with 6 bases between the two germline ends. CDR3 coding DNA: TGTGCCAGCAGCTTAACCGGTGGTGAGCAGTTCTTC. This encodes CASSLTGGEQFF.

The chain recombines TRBV30 with TRBJ1-5; possible D gene TRBD1, 5 bases. The germline gives CDR1 GTSNPN, CDR2 SVGIG (reference sequence). Between the trimmed V and J ends, which lost 4 bases and 6 bases, there was a span of 19 bases. CDR3 length equals 15 residues. CDR3 protein: CAWICRTGERQPQHF. The CDR3 nucleotides read TGTGCCTGGATTTGCCGTACGGGGGAGCGTCAGCCCCAGCATTTT.

The V call is TRBV28, the J call TRBJ1-1; maybe TRBD1 (5 bases). Per germline, CDR1 MDHEN and CDR2 SYDVKM. V shed 7 bases and J shed 7 bases, with 10 bases lying between them. The CDR3 runs to 11 residues. The CDR3 is CASKRQLEAFF. Written as DNA, the CDR3 is TGTGCCAGCAAGAGACAGCTTGAAGCTTTCTTT.

This clone was seen more than once but under ten times. The rearrangement links TRBV4-3 to TRBJ2-1; 7 nucleotides agree with TRBD1. Germline assignment: CDR1 LGHNA and CDR2 YSLEER. Trimming cost V 3 bases and J 5 bases; bases outside gene matches: 16. This CDR3 has 18 amino acids. The CDR3: CASSHLYSEGQSNNEQFF. The CDR3 DNA sequence: TGCGCCAGCAGCCATCTGTACTCTGAGGGACAGTCAAACAATGAGCAGTTCTTC.

The V call is TRBV2, the J call TRBJ1-3, with D possibly matching TRBD1 (6 bases). From germline, CDR1 is SNHLY and CDR2 FYNNEI. CDR3 length equals 18 residues. Between the trimmed V and J ends, which lost 2 bases and 3 bases, there was a span of 20 bases. CDR3 region: CASSEHGQGSVYGNTIYF. The CDR3 DNA is TGTGCCAGCAGTGAACACGGGCAGGGGAGCGTGTATGGAAACACCATATATTTT.

The chain employs TRBV9 and TRBJ2-5; 8 bases align to TRBD1. Germline CDR1 and CDR2: SGDLS and YYNGEE. The CDR3 sequence is 16 residues long. V lost 4 bases, J lost 4 bases, and 12 bases stayed unmatched. CDR3 in amino acids: CASSQGAGPQGETQYF. The CDR3 DNA reads TGTGCCAGCAGCCAGGGGGCGGGGCCGCAGGGAGAGACCCAGTACTTC. The complete variable domain, with remaining parts taken from reference TRBV9 and TRBJ2-5, reads DSGVTQTPKHLITATGQRVTLRCSPRSGDLSVYWYQQSLDQGLQFLIQYYNGEERAKGNILERFSAQQFPDLHSELNLSSLELGDSALYFCASSQGAGPQGETQYFGPGTRLLVL.

The genes are TRBV5-7 and TRBJ2-7, with D perhaps matching TRBD1 (6 bases). TRBV5-7 is an ORF, with its function uncertain. The CDR3 consists of 15 residues. The V end was cut by 3 bases, the J end by 2 bases, with 15 bases between. CDR3 sequence: CASSSIGDTTYEQYF. The CDR3 DNA reads as TGTGCCAGCAGCTCGATAGGGGACACTACCTACGAGCAGTACTTC.

The V and J genes are TRBV28 and TRBJ1-1, with D unresolved. Germline V gene data show CDR1 as MDHEN and CDR2 as SYDVKM. V dropped 5 bases and J dropped 5 bases, with 9 bases sitting between them. This CDR3 has 12 residues. DNA for the CDR3: TGTGCCAGCAGTCCCTCTGGGACTGAAGCTTTCTTT. Translation gives CASSPSGTEAFF.

The V and J genes are TRBV6-6 and TRBJ2-5; perhaps TRBD2 as D (5 bases). CDR3 length: 15 amino acids. Trimming removed 5 bases from V and 1 base from J, with 14 bases in between. The germline V gene has CDR1 MNHNY and CDR2 SVGAGI (reference sequence). CDR3 protein: CASSRGSITQETQYF. The CDR3 DNA is TGTGCCAGCAGTAGAGGGAGCATTACCCAAGAGACCCAGTACTTC.

The chain couples TRBV28 to TRBJ1-5; D is unclear. Germline loops: CDR1 MDHEN, CDR2 SYDVKM. V gave up 2 bases and J gave up 3 bases, with 14 bases separating them. The CDR3 covers 16 residues. CDR3 protein: CASSLVNSPSNQPQHF. DNA of the CDR3: TGTGCCAGCAGTTTAGTAAATTCCCCCTCCAATCAGCCCCAGCATTTT. Variable domain in full (rest from reference TRBV28 and TRBJ1-5): DVKVTQSSRYLVKRTGEKVFLECVQDMDHENMFWYRQDPGLGLRLIYFSYDVKMKEKGDIPEGYSVSREKKERFSLILESASTNQTSMYLCASSLVNSPSNQPQHFGDGTRLSIL.

The chain has TRBV29-1 and TRBJ1-3, with a possible D match to TRBD1 (5 bases). Per the germline V gene, CDR1 is SQVTM and CDR2 is ANQGSEA. This CDR3 region has 14 residues. V was cut by 5 bases and J by 3 bases, with 14 bases left in between. The DNA for the CDR3 is TGCAGCGTTATAGGTGGGGGAGGTGGAAACACCATATATTTT. Its protein product is CSVIGGGGGNTIYF.

The chain employs TRBV19 and TRBJ2-6; D gene ambiguous. The germline V gene has CDR1 LNHDA and CDR2 SQIVND (reference sequence). This CDR3 spans 17 amino acids. Trimming left V 4 bases short and J 4 bases short, with 17 bases between. The CDR3 nucleotides read TGTGCCAGTAGTACCACGACCGCCTCGGCGGGGGCCAACGTCCTGACTTTC. Translating gives CASSTTTASAGANVLTF.

The chain couples TRBV7-9 to TRBJ2-3; 8 positions agree with TRBD2. Germline V gene data show CDR1 as SEHNR and CDR2 as FQNEAQ (reference sequence). CDR3 size: 19 residues. Trimming cost V 4 bases and J 2 bases; bases outside gene matches: 17. The CDR3 DNA reads TGTGCCAGCAGCTCTCCGGGGACACTTAGCGGGGATGCCACAGATACGCAGTATTTT. It is translated as CASSSPGTLSGDATDTQYF.

This chain uses TRBV4-2 with TRBJ2-3, with TRBD2 matching over 8 bases. This CDR3 is built from 15 residues. The V gene end was trimmed by 6 bases and the J gene end by 6 bases; junction bases not matched to a gene: 11. The germline CDR1 and CDR2 sequences are LGHNA and YNFKEQ. The CDR3 protein is CASRGGAGVGDTQYF. CDR3 nucleotide sequence: TGTGCCAGCAGGGGAGGAGCGGGGGTCGGGGATACGCAGTATTTT.

The chain carries TRBV2 and TRBJ1-2; TRBD1 aligns across 8 bases. J gave up 2 bases and V 3 bases, and 5 bases lay outside the gene matches. Germline V gene lookup returns CDR1 SNHLY and CDR2 FYNNEI. The CDR3 is made up of 15 amino acids. The CDR3 protein is CASSDRQGFNYGYTF. Written as DNA, the CDR3 is TGTGCCAGCAGTGATCGACAGGGGTTCAACTATGGCTACACCTTC.